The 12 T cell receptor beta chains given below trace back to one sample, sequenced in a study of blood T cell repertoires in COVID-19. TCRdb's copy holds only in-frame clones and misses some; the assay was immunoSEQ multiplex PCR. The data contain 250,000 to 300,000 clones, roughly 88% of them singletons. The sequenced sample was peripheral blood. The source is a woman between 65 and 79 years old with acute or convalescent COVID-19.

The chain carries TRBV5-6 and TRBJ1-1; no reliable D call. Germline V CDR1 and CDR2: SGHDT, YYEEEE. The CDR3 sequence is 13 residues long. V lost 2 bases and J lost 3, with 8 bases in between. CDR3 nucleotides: TGTGCCAGCAGCTTTTCAGGTTACACTGAAGCTTTCTTT. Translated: CASSFSGYTEAFF.

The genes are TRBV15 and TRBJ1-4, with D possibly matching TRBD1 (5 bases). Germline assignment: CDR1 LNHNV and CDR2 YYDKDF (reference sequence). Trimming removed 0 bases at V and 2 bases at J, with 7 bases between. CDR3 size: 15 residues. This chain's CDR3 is CATSRDRQTNEKLFF. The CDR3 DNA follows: TGTGCCACCAGCAGAGATCGACAGACTAATGAAAAACTGTTTTTT.

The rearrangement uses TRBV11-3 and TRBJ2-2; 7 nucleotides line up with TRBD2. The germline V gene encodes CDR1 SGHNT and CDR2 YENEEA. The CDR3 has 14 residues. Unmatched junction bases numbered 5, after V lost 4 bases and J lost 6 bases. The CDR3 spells CASSSFSGPGELFF. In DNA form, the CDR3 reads TGTGCCAGCAGCTCTTTTAGCGGGCCCGGGGAGCTGTTTTTT.

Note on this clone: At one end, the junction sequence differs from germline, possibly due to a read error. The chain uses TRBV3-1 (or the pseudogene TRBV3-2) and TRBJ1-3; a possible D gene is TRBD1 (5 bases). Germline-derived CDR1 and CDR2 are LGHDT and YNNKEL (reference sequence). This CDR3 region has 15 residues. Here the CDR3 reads CASSPPGFMGSTIYF. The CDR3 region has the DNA TGTGCCAGCAGCCCGCCAGGGTTTATGGGAAGCACCATATATTTT.

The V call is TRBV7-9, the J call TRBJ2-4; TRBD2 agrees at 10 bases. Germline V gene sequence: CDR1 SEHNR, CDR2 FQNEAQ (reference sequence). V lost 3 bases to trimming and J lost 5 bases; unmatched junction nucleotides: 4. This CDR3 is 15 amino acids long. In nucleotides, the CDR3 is TGTGCCAGCAGCTTTTACCTAGCGGGGGAAAACATTCAGTACTTC. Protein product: CASSFYLAGENIQYF.

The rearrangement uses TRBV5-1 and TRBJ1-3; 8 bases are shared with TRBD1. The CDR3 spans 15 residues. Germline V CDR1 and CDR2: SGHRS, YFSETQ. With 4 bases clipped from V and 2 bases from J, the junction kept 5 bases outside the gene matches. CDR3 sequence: CASSGTGNPGNTIYF. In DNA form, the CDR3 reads TGCGCCAGCAGCGGGACAGGAAACCCTGGAAACACCATATATTTT.

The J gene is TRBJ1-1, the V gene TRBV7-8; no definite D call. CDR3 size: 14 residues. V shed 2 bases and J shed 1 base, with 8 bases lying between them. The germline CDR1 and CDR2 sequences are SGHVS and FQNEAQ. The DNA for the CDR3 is TGTGCCAGCAGCTTATTGGAGACGAACACTGAAGCTTTCTTT. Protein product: CASSLLETNTEAFF.

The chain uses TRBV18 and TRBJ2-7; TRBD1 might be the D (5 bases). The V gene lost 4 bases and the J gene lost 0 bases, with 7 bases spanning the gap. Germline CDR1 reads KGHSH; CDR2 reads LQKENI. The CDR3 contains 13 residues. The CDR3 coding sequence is TGTGCCAGCTCACAGGGGATCTCCTACGAGCAGTACTTC. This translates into CASSQGISYEQYF.

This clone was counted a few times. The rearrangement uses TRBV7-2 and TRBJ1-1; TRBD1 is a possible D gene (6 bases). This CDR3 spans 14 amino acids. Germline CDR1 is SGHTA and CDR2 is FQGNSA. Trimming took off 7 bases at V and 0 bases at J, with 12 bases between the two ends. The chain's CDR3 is CASKGVRMNTEAFF. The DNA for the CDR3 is TGTGCCAGCAAGGGGGTCAGGATGAACACTGAAGCTTTCTTT.

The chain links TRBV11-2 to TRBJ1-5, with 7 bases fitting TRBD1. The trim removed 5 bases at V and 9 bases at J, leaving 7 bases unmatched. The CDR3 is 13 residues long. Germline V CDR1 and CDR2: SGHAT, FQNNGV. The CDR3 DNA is TGTGCCAGCAGCCCCCGGCGACAGGGGCCCCAGCATTTT. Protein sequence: CASSPRRQGPQHF.

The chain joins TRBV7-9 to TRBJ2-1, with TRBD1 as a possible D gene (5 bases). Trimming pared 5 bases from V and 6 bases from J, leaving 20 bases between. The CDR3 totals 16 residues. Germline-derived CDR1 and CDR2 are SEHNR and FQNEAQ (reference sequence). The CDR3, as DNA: TGTGCCAGCAGCCCGAACCAGGGATTCCGTACCAATGAGCAGTTCTTC. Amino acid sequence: CASSPNQGFRTNEQFF.

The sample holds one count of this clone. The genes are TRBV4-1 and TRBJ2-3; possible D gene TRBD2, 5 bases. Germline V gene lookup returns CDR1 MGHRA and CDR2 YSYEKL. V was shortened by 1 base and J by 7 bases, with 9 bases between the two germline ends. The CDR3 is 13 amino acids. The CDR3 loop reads CASSQAGVNTQYF. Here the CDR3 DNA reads TGCGCCAGCAGCCAAGCCGGGGTAAATACGCAGTATTTT.